Shown below are 6 T cell receptor beta chains from a single sample sequenced in a study of OX40 agonist ivuxolimab in advanced cancers. Method: immunoSEQ multiplex PCR; TCRdb's copy keeps in-frame clones and lacks some. The sample shows some 63,000 clones, approximately 87% of them seen only once. The source material was CD4+ or CD8+ T cells sorted from blood, sampled in a trial of the OX40 agonist ivuxolimab. These receptors were taken from an adult with an advanced solid tumor such as melanoma, head and neck, liver or kidney cancer.

The chain recombines TRBV4-1 with TRBJ1-2; D is uncertain. Trimming cost V 1 base and J 6 bases, with 15 bases left between them. Per the germline V gene, CDR1 is MGHRA and CDR2 is YSYEKL. The CDR3 totals 15 residues. This CDR3 reads CASSQGAGTTNGYTF. The CDR3 DNA sequence: TGCGCCAGCAGCCAAGGGGCGGGAACAACGAATGGCTACACCTTC.

V gene TRBV5-4 combines with J gene TRBJ2-7, with D maybe TRBD2 (6 bases). Germline CDR1 and CDR2: SGHNT and YYREEE (reference sequence). This CDR3 is 15 amino acids long. The germline V and J ends were trimmed by 3 bases and 7 bases, with 20 bases remaining between them. The CDR3 is CASSYPGTPPEEQYF. The CDR3 coding sequence is TGTGCCAGCAGCTACCCCGGGACTCCACCTGAAGAGCAGTACTTC.

V gene TRBV10-2 combines with J gene TRBJ2-5; TRBD1 aligns across 8 bases. After removal of 3 bases from V and 4 bases from J, the junction contained 10 bases not matched to a gene. The CDR3 is 16 residues long. Germline CDR1 is WSHSY and CDR2 is SAAADI. CDR3 region: CASSERRTGLPETQYF. The CDR3 DNA reads TGCGCCAGCAGTGAACGACGGACAGGGCTTCCAGAGACCCAGTACTTC.

The chain couples TRBV5-5 to TRBJ2-3; 7 positions match TRBD1. Germline V gene sequence: CDR1 SGHKS, CDR2 YYEKEE (reference sequence). Trimming at V came to 2 bases and at J to 12 bases, leaving 6 bases not matched to a gene. The CDR3 sequence is 12 residues long. The CDR3, as DNA: TGTGCCAGCAGCTTTGAAACAGGGGCACAGTATTTT. Translation: CASSFETGAQYF.

The chain recombines TRBV29-1 with TRBJ2-1; 12 nucleotides line up with TRBD2. The CDR3 has 15 residues. The ends lost 4 bases at V and 7 bases at J; junction bases unmatched: 8. Germline V CDR1 and CDR2: SQVTM, ANQGSEA. CDR3 nucleotide sequence: TGCAGCGTTGTGACTAGCGGGGGAATTACAAATGAGCAGTTCTTC. Its protein product is CSVVTSGGITNEQFF.

The rearrangement links TRBV19 to TRBJ1-5; D gene ambiguous. V was cut by 8 bases and J by 0 bases, with 8 bases left in between. The CDR3 covers 13 residues. Per germline, CDR1 LNHDA and CDR2 SQIVND (reference sequence). This CDR3 reads CASRDGSNQPQHF. The DNA of the CDR3 is TGTGCCAGTCGCGACGGTAGCAATCAGCCCCAGCATTTT.